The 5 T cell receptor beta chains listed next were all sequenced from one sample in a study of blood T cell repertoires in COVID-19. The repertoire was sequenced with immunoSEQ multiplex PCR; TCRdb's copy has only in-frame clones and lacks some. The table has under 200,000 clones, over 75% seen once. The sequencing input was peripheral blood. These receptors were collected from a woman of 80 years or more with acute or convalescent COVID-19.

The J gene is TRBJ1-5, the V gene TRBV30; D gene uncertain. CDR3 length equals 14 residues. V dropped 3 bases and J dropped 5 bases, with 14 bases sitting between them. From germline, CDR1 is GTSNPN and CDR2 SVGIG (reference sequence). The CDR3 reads CAWSGITTDQPQHF. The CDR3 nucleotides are TGTGCCTGGAGCGGGATAACTACTGATCAGCCCCAGCATTTT. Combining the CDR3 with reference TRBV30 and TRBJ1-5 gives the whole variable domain SQTIHQWPATLVQPVGSPLSLECTVEGTSNPNLYWYRQAAGRGLQLLFYSVGIGQISSEVPQNLSASRPQDRQFILSSKKLLLSDSGFYLCAWSGITTDQPQHFGDGTRLSIL.

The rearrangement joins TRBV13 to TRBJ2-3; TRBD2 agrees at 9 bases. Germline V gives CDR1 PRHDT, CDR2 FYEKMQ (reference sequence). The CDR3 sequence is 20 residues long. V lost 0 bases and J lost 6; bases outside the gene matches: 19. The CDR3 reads CASSLGGPGLAMPTTDTQYF. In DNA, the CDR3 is TGTGCCAGCAGCTTAGGAGGGCCGGGACTAGCTATGCCGACAACTGATACGCAGTATTTT.

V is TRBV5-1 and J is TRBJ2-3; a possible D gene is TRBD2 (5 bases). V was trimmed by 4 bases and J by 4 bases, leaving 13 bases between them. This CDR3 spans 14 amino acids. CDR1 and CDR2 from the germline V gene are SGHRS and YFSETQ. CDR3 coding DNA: TGCGCCAGCAGCCCCAAGGACTCCCCAGATACGCAGTATTTT. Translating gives CASSPKDSPDTQYF.

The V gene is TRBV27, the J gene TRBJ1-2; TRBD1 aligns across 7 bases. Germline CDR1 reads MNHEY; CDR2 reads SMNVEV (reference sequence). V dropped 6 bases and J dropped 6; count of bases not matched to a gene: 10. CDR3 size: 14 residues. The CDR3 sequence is CASRSTGVWNGYTF. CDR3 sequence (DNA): TGTGCCAGCAGATCTACAGGGGTTTGGAATGGCTACACCTTC.

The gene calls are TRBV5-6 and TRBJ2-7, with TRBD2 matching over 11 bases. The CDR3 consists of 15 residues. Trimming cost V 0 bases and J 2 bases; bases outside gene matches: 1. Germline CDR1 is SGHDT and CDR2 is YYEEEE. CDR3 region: CASSLGLAGTYEQYF. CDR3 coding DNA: TGTGCCAGCAGCTTGGGACTAGCGGGAACCTACGAGCAGTACTTC.